This T cell receptor (beta chain) was profiled in a study of tumor-infiltrating lymphocytes in primary liver carcinoma. Study context: Tissue type made little difference to sample yields of roughly 3.65 to 7.5 million productive TCRbeta reads. Study-level findings and limits: Detection in all five tumor regions applied to only about 8-25% of top clones. Researchers found tumor-adjacent and tumor-blood pairs overlapped less than tumor region pairs.

Concerning this clonotype: Its antigen remains unknown.

The researchers produced TCR beta cDNA from 500 ng total RNA with a constant-region primer. TCR beta libraries came from three nested multiplex PCR rounds using slightly modified ARM-PCR. Running 9 to 11 cycles apiece, the first two PCR rounds relied on TRBV1-TRBV30 forward primers together with a C-beta reverse primer. A single record per CDR3 protein comes from TCRdb applying MiXCR to the multiplex PCR reads. The sample comprises fewer than 70,000 distinct CDR3 sequences, about two thirds of which are singletons, and around 50% rests with the top ten. This CDR3 has 16 amino acids. Germline assignment: CDR1 WSHSY and CDR2 SAAADI. Trimming shortened V by 7 bases and J by 5 bases, and 23 bases separated the two germline ends. It was from approximately 22-30 mg of unsorted bulk tissue that RNA and DNA were co-extracted. For each tumor, five separate regions were sampled.

This chain links TRBV10-2 with TRBJ2-5, with D possibly being TRBD1 or TRBD2 (5 bases each). Source material: liver tumor tissue from sampling region 2. The subset: tumor region T2, inferior pole. The clonotype originates from a man aged 40-50 years with primary liver carcinoma and hepatitis B virus infection. The CDR3, as DNA: TGCGCCAGCATTCTGGGGACCTATACTCCCCTGGAGACCCAGTACTTC. Residues: CASILGTYTPLETQYF.